This T cell receptor (beta chain) emerged from a study of vaccination effects on CD4 cells after COVID-19. On the study more broadly: Among convalescent patients, two provided samples 16 days and one week before vaccination. After two million PBMC were placed in each well, they were cultured with approximately 9.4 IU/ml IL-2 and 8 to 10 ug/ml peptides. Broader study findings: Early post-infection timepoints were missing from the study, which also had few convalescent patients.

Regarding this clone: The antigen remains undetermined.

The germline gives CDR1 ENHRY, CDR2 SYGVKD. The CDR3 has 14 residues. J lost 2 bases, V lost 7 bases, and 7 bases had no gene match. TCRdb's table, derived via immunoSEQ multiplex PCR, lists solely in-frame clones and lacks some. The sample lists more than 45,000 clones, about 80% occurring once. CD4+ T cell isolation took place after approximately ten days of culture. IL-2 medium was substituted for half the medium on days 3 and 7. Material: CD4+ T cells from PBMCs cultured without peptide, obtained before COVID-19 vaccination. The chain has TRBV10-3 and TRBJ1-2; 7 bases map to TRBD1. This sequence originates from a human donor who had a prior SARS-CoV-2 infection. CDR3 loop: CAINMRQGNYGYTF. For the CDR3, the DNA is TGTGCCATCAACATGAGACAGGGAAACTATGGCTACACCTTC.